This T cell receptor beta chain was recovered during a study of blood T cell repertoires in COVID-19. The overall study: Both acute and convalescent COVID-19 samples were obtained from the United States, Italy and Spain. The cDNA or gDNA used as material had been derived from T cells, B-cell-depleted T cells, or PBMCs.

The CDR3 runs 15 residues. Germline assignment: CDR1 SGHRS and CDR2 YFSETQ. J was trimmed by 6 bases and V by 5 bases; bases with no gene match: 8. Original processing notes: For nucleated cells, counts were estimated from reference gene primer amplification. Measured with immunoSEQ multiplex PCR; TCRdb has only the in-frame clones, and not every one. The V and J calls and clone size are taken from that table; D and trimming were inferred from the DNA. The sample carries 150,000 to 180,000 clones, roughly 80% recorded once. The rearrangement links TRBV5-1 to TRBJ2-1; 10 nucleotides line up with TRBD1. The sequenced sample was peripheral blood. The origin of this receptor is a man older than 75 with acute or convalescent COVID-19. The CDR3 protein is CASSQAGQGVNEQFF. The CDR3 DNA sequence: TGCGCCAGCAGTCAGGCAGGACAGGGGGTCAATGAGCAGTTCTTC.